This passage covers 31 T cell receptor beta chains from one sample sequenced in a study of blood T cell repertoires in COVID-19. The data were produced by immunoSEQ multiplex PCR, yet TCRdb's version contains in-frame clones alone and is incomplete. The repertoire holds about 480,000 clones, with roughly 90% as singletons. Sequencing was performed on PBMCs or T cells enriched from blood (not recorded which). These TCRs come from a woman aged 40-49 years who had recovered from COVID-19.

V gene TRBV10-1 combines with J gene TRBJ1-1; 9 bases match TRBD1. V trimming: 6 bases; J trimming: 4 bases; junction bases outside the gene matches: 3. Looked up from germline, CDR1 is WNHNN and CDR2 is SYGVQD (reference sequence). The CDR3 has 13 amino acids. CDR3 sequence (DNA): TGCGCCAGCAGGGGACAGGGTGGCACTGAAGCTTTCTTT. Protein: CASRGQGGTEAFF.

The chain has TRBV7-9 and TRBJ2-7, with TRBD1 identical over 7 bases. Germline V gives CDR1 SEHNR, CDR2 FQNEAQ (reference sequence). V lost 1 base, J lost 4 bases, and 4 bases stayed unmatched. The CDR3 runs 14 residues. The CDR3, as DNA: TGTGCCAGCAGCTTAGAAAACAGGGGTTACGAGCAGTACTTC. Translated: CASSLENRGYEQYF. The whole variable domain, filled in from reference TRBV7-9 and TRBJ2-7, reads DTGVSQNPRHKITKRGQNVTFRCDPISEHNRLYWYRQTLGQGPEFLTYFQNEAQLEKSRLLSDRFSAERPKGSFSTLEIQRTEQGDSAMYLCASSLENRGYEQYFGPGTRLTVT.

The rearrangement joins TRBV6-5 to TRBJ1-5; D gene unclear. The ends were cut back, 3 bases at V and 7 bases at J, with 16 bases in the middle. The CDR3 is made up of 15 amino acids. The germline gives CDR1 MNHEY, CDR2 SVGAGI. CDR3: CASSYSQEGGQPQHF. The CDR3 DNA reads TGTGCCAGCAGTTATTCTCAGGAGGGCGGCCAGCCCCAGCATTTT.

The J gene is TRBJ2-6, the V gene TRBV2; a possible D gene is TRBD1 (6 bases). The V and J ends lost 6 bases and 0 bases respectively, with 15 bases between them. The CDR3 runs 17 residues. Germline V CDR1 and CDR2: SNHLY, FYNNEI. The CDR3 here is CASSVGQSGSGANVLTF. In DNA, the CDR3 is TGTGCCAGCAGCGTGGGACAATCAGGCTCTGGGGCCAACGTCCTGACTTTC.

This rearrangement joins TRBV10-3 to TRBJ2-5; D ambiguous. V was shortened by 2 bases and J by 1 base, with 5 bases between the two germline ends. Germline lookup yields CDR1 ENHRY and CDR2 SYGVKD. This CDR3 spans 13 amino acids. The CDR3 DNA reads TGTGCCATCAGTGAGGAGCCCCAAGAGACCCAGTACTTC. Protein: CAISEEPQETQYF.

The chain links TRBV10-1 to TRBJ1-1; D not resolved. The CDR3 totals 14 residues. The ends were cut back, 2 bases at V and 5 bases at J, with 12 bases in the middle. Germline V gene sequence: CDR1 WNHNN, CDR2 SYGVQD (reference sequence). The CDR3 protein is CASSERGFGTEAFF. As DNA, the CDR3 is TGCGCCAGCAGTGAGCGGGGATTTGGGACTGAAGCTTTCTTT.

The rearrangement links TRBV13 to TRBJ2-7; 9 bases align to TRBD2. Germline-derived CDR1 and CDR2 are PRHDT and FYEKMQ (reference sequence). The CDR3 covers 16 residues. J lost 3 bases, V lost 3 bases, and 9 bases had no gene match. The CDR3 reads CASSLDRAGGYYEQYF. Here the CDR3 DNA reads TGTGCCAGCAGCTTGGACAGAGCGGGAGGATACTACGAGCAGTACTTC.

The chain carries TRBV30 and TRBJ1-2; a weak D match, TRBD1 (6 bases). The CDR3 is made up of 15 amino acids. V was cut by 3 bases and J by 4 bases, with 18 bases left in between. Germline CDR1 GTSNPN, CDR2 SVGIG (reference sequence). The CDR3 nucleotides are TGTGCCTGGAGATCCCCCGGGGGGCGAATCTATGGCTACACCTTC. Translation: CAWRSPGGRIYGYTF.

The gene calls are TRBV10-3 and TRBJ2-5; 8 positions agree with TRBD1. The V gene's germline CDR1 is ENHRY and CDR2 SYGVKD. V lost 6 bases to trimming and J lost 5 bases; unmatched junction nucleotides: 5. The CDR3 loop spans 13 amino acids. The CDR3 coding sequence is TGTGCCATCAGAGGACAGGGTGACGAGACCCAGTACTTC. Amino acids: CAIRGQGDETQYF.

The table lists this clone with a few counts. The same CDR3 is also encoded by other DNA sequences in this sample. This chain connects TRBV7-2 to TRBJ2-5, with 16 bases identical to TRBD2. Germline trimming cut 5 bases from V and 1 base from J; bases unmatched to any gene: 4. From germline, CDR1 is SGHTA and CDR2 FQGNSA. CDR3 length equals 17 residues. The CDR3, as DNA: TGTGCCAGCAGCCCTGGGACTAGCGGGAGGGCCCAAGAGACCCAGTACTTC. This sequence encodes CASSPGTSGRAQETQYF.

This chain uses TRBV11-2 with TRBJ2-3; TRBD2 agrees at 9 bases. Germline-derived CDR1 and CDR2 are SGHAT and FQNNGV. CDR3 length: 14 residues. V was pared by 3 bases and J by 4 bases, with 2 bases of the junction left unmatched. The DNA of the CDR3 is TGTGCCAGCAGCTTTAGCGGGAGCCCAGATACGCAGTATTTT. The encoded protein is CASSFSGSPDTQYF. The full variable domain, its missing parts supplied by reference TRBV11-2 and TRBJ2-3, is EAGVAQSPRYKIIEKRQSVAFWCNPISGHATLYWYQQILGQGPKLLIQFQNNGVVDDSQLPKDRFSAERLKGVDSTLKIQPAKLEDSAVYLCASSFSGSPDTQYFGPGTRLTVL.

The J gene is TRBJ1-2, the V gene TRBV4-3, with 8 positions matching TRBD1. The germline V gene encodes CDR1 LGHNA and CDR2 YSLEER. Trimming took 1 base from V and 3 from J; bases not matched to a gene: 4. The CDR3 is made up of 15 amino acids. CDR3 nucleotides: TGCGCCAGCAGCCAAGGGGCAGGGGGCCACTATGGCTACACCTTC. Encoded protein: CASSQGAGGHYGYTF.

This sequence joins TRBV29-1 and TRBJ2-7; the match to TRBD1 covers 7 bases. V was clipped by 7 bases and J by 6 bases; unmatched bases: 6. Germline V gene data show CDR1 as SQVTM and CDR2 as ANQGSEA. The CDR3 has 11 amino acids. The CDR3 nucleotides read TGCAGCGCTAATCCAGGGGGCGAGCAGTACTTC. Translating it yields CSANPGGEQYF.

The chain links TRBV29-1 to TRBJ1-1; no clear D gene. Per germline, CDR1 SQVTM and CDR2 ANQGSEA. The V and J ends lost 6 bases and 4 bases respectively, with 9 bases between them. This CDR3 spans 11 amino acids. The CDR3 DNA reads TGCAGCGTGCTAGCGGGCACTGAAGCTTTCTTT. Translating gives CSVLAGTEAFF.

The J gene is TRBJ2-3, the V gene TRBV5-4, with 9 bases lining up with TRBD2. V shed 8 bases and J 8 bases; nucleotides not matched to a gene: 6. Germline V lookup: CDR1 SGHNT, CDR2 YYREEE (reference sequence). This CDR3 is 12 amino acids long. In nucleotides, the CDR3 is TGTGCCAGTAAGCTAGCGGGGCGTACGCAGTATTTT. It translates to CASKLAGRTQYF.

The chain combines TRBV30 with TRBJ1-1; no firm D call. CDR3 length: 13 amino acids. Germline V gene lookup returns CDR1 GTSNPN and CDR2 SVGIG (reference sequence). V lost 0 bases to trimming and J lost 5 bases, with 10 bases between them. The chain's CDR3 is CAWSVLRETEAFF. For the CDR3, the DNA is TGTGCCTGGAGTGTACTACGGGAAACTGAAGCTTTCTTT.

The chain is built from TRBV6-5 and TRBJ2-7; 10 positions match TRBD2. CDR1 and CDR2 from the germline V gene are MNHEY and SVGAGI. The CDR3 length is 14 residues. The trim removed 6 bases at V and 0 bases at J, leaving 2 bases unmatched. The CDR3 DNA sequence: TGTGCCAGCAGGGGGACTAGCGCCTCCTACGAGCAGTACTTC. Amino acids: CASRGTSASYEQYF.

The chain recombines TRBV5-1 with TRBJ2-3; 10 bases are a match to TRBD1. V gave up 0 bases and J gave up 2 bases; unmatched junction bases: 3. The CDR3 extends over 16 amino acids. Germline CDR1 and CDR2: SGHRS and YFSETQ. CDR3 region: CASSLGTGGLTDTQYF. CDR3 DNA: TGCGCCAGCAGCTTGGGGACAGGGGGACTCACAGATACGCAGTATTTT.

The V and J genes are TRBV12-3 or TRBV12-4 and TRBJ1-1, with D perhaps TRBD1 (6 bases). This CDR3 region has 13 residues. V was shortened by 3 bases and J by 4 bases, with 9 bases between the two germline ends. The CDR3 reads CASSFRGATEAFF. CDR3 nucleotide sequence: TGTGCCAGCAGTTTCCGGGGGGCCACTGAAGCTTTCTTT.

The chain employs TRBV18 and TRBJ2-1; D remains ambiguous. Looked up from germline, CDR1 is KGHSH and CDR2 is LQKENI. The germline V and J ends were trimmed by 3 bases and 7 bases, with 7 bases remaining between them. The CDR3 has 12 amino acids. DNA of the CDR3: TGTGCCAGCTCACCTTTTATGAATGAGCAGTTCTTC. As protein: CASSPFMNEQFF.

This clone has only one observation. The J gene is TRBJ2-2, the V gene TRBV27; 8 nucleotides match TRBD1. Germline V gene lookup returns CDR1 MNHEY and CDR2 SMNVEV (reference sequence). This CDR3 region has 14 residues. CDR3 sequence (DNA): TGTGCTAGCCAGGGACAGGTTGCCACCGGGGAGCTGTTTTTT. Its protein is CASQGQVATGELFF.

CDR3 region: CASSLSYSGANVLTF. The CDR3 coding sequence is TGTGCCAGCAGTTTATCATACTCTGGGGCCAACGTCCTGACTTTC. The chain carries TRBV27 and TRBJ2-6; no clear D gene. The CDR3 spans 15 residues. The ends were cut back, 0 bases at V and 0 bases at J, with 3 bases in the middle. Germline CDR1 MNHEY, CDR2 SMNVEV (reference sequence).

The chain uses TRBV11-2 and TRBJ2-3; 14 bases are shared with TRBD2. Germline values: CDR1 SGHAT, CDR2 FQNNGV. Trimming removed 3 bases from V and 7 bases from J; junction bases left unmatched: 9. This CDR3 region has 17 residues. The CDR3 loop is CASSFAGTSGRGYTQYF. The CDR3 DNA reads TGTGCCAGCAGCTTCGCCGGGACTAGCGGGAGAGGGTATACGCAGTATTTT.

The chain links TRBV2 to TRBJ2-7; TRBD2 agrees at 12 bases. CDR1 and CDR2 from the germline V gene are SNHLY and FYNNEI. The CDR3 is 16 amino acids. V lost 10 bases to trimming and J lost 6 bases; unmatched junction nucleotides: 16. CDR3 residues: CATRHRETSGRGEQYF. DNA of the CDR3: TGTGCCACCAGACATCGGGAGACTAGCGGGAGAGGCGAGCAGTACTTC.

The CDR3 bases are TGTGCCAGCTCACGGGGAGGTGGATTGGATACGCAGTATTTT. This sequence encodes CASSRGGGLDTQYF. The chain links TRBV18 to TRBJ2-3, with TRBD2 as a possible D gene (6 bases). V lost 4 bases and J 6 bases, leaving 14 bases between the germline ends. CDR3 length: 14 amino acids. CDR1 and CDR2 (germline): KGHSH, LQKENI.

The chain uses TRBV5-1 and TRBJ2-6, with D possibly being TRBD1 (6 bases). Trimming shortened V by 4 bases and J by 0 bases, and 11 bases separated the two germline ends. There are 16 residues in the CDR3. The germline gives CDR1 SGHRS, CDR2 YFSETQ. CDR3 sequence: CASSLGTHSGANVLTF. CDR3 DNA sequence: TGCGCCAGCAGCCTCGGGACACACTCTGGGGCCAACGTCCTGACTTTC.

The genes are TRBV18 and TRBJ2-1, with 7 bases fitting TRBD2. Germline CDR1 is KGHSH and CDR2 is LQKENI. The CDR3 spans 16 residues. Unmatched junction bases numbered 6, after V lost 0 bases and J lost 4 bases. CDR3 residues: CASSPPGGSGYNEQFF. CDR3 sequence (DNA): TGTGCCAGCTCACCACCTGGCGGGAGTGGGTACAATGAGCAGTTCTTC. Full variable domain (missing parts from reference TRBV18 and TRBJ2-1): NAGVMQNPRHLVRRRGQEARLRCSPMKGHSHVYWYRQLPEEGLKFMVYLQKENIIDESGMPKERFSAEFPKEGPSILRIQQVVRGDSAAYFCASSPPGGSGYNEQFFGPGTRLTVL.

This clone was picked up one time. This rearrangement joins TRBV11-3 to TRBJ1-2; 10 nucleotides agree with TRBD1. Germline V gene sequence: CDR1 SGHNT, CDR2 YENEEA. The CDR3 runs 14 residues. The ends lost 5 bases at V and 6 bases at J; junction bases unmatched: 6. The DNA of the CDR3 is TGTGCCAGCAGCCAGGGACAGGGGCAGGATGGCTACACCTTC. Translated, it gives CASSQGQGQDGYTF.

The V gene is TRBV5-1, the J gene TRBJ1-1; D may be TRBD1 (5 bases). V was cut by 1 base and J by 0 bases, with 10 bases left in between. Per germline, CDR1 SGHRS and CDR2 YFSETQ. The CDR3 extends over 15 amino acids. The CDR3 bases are TGCGCCAGCAGCTTGATTCAGGGCGTGAACACTGAAGCTTTCTTT. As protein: CASSLIQGVNTEAFF.

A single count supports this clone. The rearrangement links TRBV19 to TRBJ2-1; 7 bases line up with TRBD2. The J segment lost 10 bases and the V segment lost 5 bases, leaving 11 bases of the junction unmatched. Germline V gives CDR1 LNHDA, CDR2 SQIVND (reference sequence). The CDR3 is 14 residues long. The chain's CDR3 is CASSGTSTSVEQFF. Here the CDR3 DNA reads TGTGCCAGTAGTGGCACATCTACTAGCGTCGAGCAGTTCTTC.

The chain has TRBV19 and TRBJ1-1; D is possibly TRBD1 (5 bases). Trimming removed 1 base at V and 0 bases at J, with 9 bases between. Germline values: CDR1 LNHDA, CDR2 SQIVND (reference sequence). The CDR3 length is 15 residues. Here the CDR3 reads CASSIGTDMNTEAFF. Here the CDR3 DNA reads TGTGCCAGTAGTATAGGGACGGACATGAACACTGAAGCTTTCTTT.